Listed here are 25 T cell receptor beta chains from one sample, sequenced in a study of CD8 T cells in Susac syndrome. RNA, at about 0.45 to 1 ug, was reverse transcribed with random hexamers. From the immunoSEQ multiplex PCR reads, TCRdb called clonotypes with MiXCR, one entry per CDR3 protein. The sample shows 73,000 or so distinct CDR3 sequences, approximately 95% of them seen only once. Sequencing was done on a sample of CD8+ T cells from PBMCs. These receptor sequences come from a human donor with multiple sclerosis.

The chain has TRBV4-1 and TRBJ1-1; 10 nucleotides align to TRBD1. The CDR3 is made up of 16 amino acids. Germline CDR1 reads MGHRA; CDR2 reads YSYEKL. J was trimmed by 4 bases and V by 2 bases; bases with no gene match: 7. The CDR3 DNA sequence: TGCGCCAGCAGCCAATCAGGGTGGGACAGGGGCACTGAAGCTTTCTTT. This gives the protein CASSQSGWDRGTEAFF.

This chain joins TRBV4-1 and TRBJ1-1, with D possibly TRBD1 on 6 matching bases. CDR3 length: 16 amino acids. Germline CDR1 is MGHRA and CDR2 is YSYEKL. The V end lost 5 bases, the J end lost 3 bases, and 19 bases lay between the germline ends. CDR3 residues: CASSLKPGTLDTEAFF. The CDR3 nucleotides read TGCGCCAGCAGCTTAAAACCCGGGACATTAGACACTGAAGCTTTCTTT.

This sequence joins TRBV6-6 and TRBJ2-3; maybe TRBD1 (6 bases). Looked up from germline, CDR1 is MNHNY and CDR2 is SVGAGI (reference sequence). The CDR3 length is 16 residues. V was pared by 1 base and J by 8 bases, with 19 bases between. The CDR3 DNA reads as TGTGCCAGCAGTTACTTCCGGGACACGGTACTTGGTACGCAGTATTTT. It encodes CASSYFRDTVLGTQYF.

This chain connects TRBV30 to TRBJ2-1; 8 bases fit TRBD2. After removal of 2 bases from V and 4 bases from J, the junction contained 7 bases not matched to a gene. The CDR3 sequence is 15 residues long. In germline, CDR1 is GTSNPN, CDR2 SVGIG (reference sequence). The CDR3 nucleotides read TGTGCCTGGAGTAAGGCGGGGGGTCGATACAATGAGCAGTTCTTC. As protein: CAWSKAGGRYNEQFF.

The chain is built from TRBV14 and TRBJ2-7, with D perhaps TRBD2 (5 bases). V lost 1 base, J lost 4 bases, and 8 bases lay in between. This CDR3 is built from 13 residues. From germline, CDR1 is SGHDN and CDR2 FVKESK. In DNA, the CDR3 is TGTGCCAGCAGCCAAGTCGGAGGTTACGAGCAGTACTTC. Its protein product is CASSQVGGYEQYF. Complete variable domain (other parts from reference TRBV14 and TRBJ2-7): EAGVTQFPSHSVIEKGQTVTLRCDPISGHDNLYWYRRVMGKEIKFLLHFVKESKQDESGMPNNRFLAERTGGTYSTLKVQPAELEDSGVYFCASSQVGGYEQYFGPGTRLTVT.

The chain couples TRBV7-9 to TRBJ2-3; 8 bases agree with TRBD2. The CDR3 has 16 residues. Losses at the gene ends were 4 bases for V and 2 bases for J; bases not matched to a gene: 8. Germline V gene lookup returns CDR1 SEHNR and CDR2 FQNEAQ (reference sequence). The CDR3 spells CASSSPVAGNTDTQYF. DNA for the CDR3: TGTGCCAGCAGCTCCCCTGTAGCGGGGAACACAGATACGCAGTATTTT.

In DNA, the CDR3 is TGTGCCAGCAGTCGGGGGGCAGGGCTCACAGATACGCAGTATTTT. Translated: CASSRGAGLTDTQYF. The chain carries TRBV27 and TRBJ2-3; maybe TRBD2 (7 bases). Germline V lookup: CDR1 MNHEY, CDR2 SMNVEV (reference sequence). The germline V and J ends were trimmed by 5 bases and 2 bases, with 14 bases remaining between them. The CDR3 has 15 amino acids.

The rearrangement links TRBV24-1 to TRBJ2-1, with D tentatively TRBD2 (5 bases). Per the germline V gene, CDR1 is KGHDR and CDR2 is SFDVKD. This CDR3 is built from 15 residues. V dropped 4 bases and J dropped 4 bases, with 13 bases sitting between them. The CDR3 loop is CATSDSLGSYNEQFF. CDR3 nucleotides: TGTGCCACCAGTGACTCCCTGGGGAGTTACAATGAGCAGTTCTTC.

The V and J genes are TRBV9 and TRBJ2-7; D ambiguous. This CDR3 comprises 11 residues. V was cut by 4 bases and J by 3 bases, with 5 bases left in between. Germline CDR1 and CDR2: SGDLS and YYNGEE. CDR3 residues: CASSPVYEQYF. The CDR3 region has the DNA TGTGCCAGCAGCCCCGTCTACGAGCAGTACTTC. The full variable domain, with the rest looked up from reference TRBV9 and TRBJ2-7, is DSGVTQTPKHLITATGQRVTLRCSPRSGDLSVYWYQQSLDQGLQFLIQYYNGEERAKGNILERFSAQQFPDLHSELNLSSLELGDSALYFCASSPVYEQYFGPGTRLTVT.

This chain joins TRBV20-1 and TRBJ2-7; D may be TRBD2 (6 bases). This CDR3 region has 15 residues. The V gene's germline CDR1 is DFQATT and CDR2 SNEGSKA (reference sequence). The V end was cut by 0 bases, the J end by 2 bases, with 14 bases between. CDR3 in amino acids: CSARDPPGATYEQYF. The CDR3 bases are TGCAGTGCTAGAGATCCGCCGGGAGCCACCTACGAGCAGTACTTC.

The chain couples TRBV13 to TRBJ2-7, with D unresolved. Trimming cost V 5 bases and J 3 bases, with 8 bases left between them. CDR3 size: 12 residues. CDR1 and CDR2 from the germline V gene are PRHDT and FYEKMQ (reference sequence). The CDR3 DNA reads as TGTGCCAGCAGCCAAACGGGCTACGAGCAGTACTTC. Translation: CASSQTGYEQYF.

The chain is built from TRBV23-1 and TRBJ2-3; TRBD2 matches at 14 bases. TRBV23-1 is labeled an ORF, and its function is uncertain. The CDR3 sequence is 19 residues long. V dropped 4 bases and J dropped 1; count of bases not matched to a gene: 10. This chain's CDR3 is CASSLLTSGRALGTDTQYF. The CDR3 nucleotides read TGCGCCAGCAGTCTGTTGACTAGCGGGAGGGCCCTCGGCACAGATACGCAGTATTTT.

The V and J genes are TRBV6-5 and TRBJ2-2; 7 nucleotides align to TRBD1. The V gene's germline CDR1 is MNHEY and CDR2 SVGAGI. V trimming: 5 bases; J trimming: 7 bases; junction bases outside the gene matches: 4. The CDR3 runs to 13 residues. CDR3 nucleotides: TGTGCCAGCAGTCACAGGGGTGACGGGGAGCTGTTTTTT. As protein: CASSHRGDGELFF.

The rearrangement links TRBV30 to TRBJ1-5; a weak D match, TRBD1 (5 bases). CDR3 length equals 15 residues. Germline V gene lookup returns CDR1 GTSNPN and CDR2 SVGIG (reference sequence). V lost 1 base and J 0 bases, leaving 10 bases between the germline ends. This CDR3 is CAWSAGHNSNQPQHF. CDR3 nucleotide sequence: TGTGCCTGGAGTGCCGGACACAATAGCAATCAGCCCCAGCATTTT.

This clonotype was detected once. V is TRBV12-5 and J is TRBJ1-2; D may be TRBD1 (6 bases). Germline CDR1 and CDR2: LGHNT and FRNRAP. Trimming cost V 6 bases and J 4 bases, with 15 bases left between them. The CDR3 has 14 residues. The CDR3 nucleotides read TGTGCTAGTGGGGTACCGACAGGTCCCTATGGCTACACCTTC. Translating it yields CASGVPTGPYGYTF.

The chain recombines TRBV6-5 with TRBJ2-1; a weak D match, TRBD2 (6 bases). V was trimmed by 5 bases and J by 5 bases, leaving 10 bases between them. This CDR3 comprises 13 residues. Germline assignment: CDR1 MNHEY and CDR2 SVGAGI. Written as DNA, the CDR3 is TGTGCCAGCAGTCGGGGACTTCACAATGAGCAGTTCTTC. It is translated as CASSRGLHNEQFF.

DNA of the CDR3: TGTGCCACCAGTTCCAACGGGACAGGGAAGGTCGTCCAAGAGACCCAGTACTTC. This sequence encodes CATSSNGTGKVVQETQYF. V usage is TRBV24-1 and J usage is TRBJ2-5; 9 bases fit TRBD1. Germline lookup yields CDR1 KGHDR and CDR2 SFDVKD. This CDR3 contains 18 residues. V trimming: 6 bases; J trimming: 1 base; junction bases outside the gene matches: 14.

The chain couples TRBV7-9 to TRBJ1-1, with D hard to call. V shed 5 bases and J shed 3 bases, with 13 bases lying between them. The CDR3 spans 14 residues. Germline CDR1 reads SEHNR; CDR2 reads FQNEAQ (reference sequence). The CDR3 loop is CASSNLGRDTEAFF. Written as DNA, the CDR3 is TGTGCCAGCAGCAACCTCGGACGAGACACTGAAGCTTTCTTT.

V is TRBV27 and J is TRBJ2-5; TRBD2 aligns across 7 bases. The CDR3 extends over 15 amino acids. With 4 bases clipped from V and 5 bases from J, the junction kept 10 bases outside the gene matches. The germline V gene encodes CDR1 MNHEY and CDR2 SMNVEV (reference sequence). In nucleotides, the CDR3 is TGTGCCAGCAGTTCAATCGGGACTACGGGTGAGACCCAGTACTTC. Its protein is CASSSIGTTGETQYF.

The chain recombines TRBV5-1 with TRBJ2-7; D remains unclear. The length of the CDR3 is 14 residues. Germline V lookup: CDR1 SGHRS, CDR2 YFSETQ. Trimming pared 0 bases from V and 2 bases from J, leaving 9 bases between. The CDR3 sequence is CASSLGPTTYEQYF. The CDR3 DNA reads TGCGCCAGCAGCTTGGGACCTACGACCTACGAGCAGTACTTC.

As DNA, the CDR3 is TGTGCTAGTGCCTCCGGGACAGGGAGGCACGAGCAGTACTTC. It encodes CASASGTGRHEQYF. This sequence joins TRBV12-5 and TRBJ2-7; 9 bases fit TRBD1. The CDR3 sequence is 14 residues long. Germline V lookup: CDR1 LGHNT, CDR2 FRNRAP. V shed 7 bases and J 5 bases; nucleotides not matched to a gene: 9.

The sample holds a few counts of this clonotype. The CDR3 DNA reads as TGCAGCGTTGATGCAGCGGGGAACTACGAGCAGTACTTC. Translated, it gives CSVDAAGNYEQYF. The chain combines TRBV29-1 with TRBJ2-7, with TRBD2 matching over 7 bases. The germline V gene encodes CDR1 SQVTM and CDR2 ANQGSEA. J was trimmed by 3 bases and V by 3 bases; bases with no gene match: 5. The CDR3 totals 13 residues.

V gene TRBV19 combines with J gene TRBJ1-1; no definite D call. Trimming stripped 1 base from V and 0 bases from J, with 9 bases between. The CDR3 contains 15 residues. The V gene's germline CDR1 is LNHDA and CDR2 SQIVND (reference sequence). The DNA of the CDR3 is TGTGCCAGTAGTATAGTCGGGGAGGTGAACACTGAAGCTTTCTTT. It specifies CASSIVGEVNTEAFF.

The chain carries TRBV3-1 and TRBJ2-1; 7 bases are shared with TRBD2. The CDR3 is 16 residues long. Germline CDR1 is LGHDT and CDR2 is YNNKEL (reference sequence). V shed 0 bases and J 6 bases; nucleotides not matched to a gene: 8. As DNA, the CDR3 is TGTGCCAGCAGCCAAGATGGGAGGGTTAAATTCAATGAGCAGTTCTTC. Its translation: CASSQDGRVKFNEQFF.

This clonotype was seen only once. The CDR3 bases are TGCGCCAGCAGCGAAGGGATATTACCCGAGCAGTACTTC. It codes for CASSEGILPEQYF. The V and J genes are TRBV4-3 and TRBJ2-7; the D is unclear. The CDR3 covers 13 residues. The germline gives CDR1 LGHNA, CDR2 YSLEER. V was cut by 5 bases and J by 6 bases, with 14 bases left in between.